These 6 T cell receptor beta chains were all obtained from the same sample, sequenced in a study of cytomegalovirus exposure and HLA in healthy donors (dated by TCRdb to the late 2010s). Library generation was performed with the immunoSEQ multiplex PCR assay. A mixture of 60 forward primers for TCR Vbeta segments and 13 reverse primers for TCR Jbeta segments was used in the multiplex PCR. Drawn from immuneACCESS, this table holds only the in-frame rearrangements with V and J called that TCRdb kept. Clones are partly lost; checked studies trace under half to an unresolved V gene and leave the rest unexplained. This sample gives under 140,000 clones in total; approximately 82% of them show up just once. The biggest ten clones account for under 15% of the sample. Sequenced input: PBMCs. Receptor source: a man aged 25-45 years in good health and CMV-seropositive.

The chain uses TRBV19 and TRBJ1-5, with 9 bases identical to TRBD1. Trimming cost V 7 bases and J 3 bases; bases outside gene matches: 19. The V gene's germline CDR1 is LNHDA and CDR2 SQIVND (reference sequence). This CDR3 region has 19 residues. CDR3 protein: CASTRSPWGQGPLNQPQHF. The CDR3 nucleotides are TGTGCCAGTACCCGATCTCCTTGGGGACAGGGCCCTCTCAATCAGCCCCAGCATTTT.

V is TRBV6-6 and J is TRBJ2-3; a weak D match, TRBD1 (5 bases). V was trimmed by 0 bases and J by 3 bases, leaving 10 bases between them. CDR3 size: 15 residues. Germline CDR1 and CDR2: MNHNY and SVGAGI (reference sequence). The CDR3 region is CASSYSTVGTDTQYF. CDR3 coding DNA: TGTGCCAGCAGTTACTCGACAGTGGGGACAGATACGCAGTATTTT.

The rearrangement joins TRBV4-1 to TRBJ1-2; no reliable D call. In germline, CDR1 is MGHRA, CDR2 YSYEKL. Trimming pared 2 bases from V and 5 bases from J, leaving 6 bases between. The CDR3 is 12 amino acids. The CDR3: CASSQSGYGYTF. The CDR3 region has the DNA TGCGCCAGCAGCCAAAGCGGGTATGGCTACACCTTC.

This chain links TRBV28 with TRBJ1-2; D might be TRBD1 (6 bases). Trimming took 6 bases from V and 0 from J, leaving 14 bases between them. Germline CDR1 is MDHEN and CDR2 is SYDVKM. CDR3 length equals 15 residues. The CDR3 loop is CASSFQGGANYGYTF. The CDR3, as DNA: TGTGCCAGCAGCTTCCAAGGGGGAGCTAACTATGGCTACACCTTC.

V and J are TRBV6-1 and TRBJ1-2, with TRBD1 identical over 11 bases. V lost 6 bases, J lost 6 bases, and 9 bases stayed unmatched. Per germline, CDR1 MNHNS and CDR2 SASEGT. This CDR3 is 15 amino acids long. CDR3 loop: CASSANPGQGDGYTF. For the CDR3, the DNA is TGTGCCAGCAGCGCCAACCCGGGACAGGGGGATGGCTACACCTTC.

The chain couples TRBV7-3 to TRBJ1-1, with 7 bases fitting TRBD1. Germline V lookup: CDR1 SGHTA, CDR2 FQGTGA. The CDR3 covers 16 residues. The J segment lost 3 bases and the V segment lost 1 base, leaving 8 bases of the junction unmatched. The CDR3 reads CASSLIPSRGDTEAFF. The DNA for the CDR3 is TGTGCCAGCAGCTTAATCCCATCCAGGGGGGACACTGAAGCTTTCTTT.